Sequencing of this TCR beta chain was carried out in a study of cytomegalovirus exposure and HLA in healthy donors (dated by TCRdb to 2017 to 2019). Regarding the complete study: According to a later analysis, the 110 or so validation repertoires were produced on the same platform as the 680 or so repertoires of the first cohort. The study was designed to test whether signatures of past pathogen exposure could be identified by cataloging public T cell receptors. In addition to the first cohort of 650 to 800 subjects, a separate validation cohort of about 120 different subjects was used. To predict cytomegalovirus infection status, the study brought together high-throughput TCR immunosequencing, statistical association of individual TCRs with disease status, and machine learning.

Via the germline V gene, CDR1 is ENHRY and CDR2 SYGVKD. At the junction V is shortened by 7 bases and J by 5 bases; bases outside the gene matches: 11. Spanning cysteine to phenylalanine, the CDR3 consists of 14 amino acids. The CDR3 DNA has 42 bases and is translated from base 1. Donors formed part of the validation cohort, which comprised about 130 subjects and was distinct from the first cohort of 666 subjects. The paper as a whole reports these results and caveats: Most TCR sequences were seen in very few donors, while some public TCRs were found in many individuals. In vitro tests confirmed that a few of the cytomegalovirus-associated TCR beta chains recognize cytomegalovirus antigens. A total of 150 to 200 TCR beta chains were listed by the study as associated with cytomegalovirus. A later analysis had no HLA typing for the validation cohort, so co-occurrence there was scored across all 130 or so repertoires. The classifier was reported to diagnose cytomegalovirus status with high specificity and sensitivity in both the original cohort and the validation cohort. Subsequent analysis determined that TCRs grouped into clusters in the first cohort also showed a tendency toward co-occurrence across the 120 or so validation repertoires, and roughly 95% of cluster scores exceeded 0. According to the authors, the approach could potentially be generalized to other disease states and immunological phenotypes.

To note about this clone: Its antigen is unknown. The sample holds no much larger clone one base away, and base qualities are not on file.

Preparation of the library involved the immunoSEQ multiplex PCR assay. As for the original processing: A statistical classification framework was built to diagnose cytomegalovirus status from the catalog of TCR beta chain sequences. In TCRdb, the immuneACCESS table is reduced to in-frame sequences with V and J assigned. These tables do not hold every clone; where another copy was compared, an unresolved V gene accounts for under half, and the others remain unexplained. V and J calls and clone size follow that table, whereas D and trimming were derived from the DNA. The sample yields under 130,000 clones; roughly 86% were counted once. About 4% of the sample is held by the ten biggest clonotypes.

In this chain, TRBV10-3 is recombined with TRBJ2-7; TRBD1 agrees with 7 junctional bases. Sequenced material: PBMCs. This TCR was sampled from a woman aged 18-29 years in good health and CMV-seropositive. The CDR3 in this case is CAIKPLTGEHEQYF. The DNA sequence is TGTGCCATCAAGCCCTTAACAGGGGAGCACGAGCAGTACTTC.